The rows below give T cell receptor beta chains drawn from one sample of a study of blood T cells in healthy people across ages. Via MiXCR, TCRdb re-called the 5' RACE reads, giving one row per CDR3 protein. The repertoire has about 810,000 distinct CDR3 sequences, roughly 40% of them found once; the top ten carry over 10%. Material: blood. All receptors come from a young man in good health. The CDR3 runs from the conserved cysteine through the conserved F or W. Fields, in order: clone size, J gene, V gene, D gene, CDR3 DNA, CDR3 protein. D genes are given only for firm matches. Not all rows give a size; the values are once, few, many and, for expanded clones, a class.

.	TRBJ2-7	TRBV5-6	TRBD1	TGTGCCAGCAGCCAAACGACCGGGACAGCCTACGAGCAGTACTTC	CASSQTTGTAYEQYF
.	TRBJ2-6	TRBV4-3	.	TGCGCCAGCAGCCAAGATAGCCCCCCGTCTGGGGCCAACGTCCTGACTTTC	CASSQDSPPSGANVLTF
.	TRBJ2-7	TRBV7-9	.	TGTGCCTGCATCCACTGGGATTTGGGTGAGCAGTACTTC	CACIHWDLGEQYF
.	TRBJ1-2	TRBV5-1	.	TGCGCCAGTGCTGGAGGGAGCGGCTACACCTTC	CASAGGSGYTF
.	TRBJ1-6	TRBV7-6	.	TGTGCCAGCAGCTCAGGGATGGGGTCACCCCTCCACTTT	CASSSGMGSPLHF
.	TRBJ2-1	TRBV14	.	TGTGCCAGCAGCCAAGGGTTCCCCGATGAGCAGCTCTTC	CASSQGFPDEQLF
.	TRBJ2-1	TRBV7-9	.	TGTGCCAGCAGCTTCCCGCGTCCGGGGCAAAATGAGCAGTTCTTC	CASSFPRPGQNEQFF
.	TRBJ1-1	TRBV13	.	TGTGCCAGCAGCTTATTTTTAAAAGCTCACACTGAAGCTTTCTTT	CASSLFLKAHTEAFF
many	TRBJ2-7	TRBV7-2	.	TGTGCCAGCAGCAATTTTGACCCGGCCTACGAGCAGTACTTC	CASSNFDPAYEQYF
.	TRBJ2-2	TRBV10-3	.	TGTGCCATCAGTGGTGATGAGGGGGGCGTAACCGGGGAGCTGTTTTTT	CAISGDEGGVTGELFF
.	TRBJ1-3	TRBV19	.	TGTGCCAGTGAAGATTCATGGGGAAACACCATATATTTT	CASEDSWGNTIYF
.	TRBJ2-2	TRBV5-1	.	TGCGCCAGCCTAGGAGAGACGGGAACCGGGGAGCTGTTTTTT	CASLGETGTGELFF
.	TRBJ2-5	TRBV29-1	.	TGCAGCTCATCGACACTTCTCGAAGGGGAGACCCAGTACTTC	CSSSTLLEGETQYF
.	TRBJ1-4	TRBV6-5	.	TGTGCCAGCAGTTACTCAGGGACACGAGAAAAACTGTTTTTT	CASSYSGTREKLFF
few	TRBJ2-5	TRBV5-1	.	TGCGCCAGCAGCTTGGCCGTAATAACCTACAATGAGCAGTACTTC	CASSLAVITYNEQYF
.	TRBJ1-5	TRBV24-1	.	TGTGCCGTCCAGAATGGGTTACATCAGCCCCAGCATTTT	CAVQNGLHQPQHF
.	TRBJ2-3	TRBV5-1	.	TGCGCCAGCAGCTTTTTTCTCGGGGATACGCAGTATTTT	CASSFFLGDTQYF
many	TRBJ1-1	TRBV12-3/TRBV12-4	.	TGTGCCAGCAGTGATGACAGGCCGAACACTGAAGCTTTCTTT	CASSDDRPNTEAFF
.	TRBJ1-5	TRBV7-9	.	TGTGCCAGCAGCTCAGGGGCGCGGGATCAGCCCCAGCATTTT	CASSSGARDQPQHF
many	TRBJ2-1	TRBV5-1	TRBD2	TGCGCCAGCAGCAGGGGACTAGCGGGAAACTACAATGAGCAGTTCTTC	CASSRGLAGNYNEQFF
.	TRBJ2-7	TRBV12-3/TRBV12-4	TRBD1	TGTGCCAGCAGGACCGGGACAGGGTCGTCCGAGCAGTACTTC	CASRTGTGSSEQYF
few	TRBJ2-7	TRBV6-5	TRBD1	TGTGCCAGTAGTAGGGACAGGCAAGCCTACGAGCAGTACTTC	CASSRDRQAYEQYF
.	TRBJ1-5	TRBV7-2	.	TGTGCCAGCAGCCGGGTGGCAGGTAAGGATCAGCCCCAGCATTTT	CASSRVAGKDQPQHF
.	TRBJ2-1	TRBV9	TRBD2	TGTGTCAGCGGGGCGCTTGATGAGCAGTTCTTC	CVSGALDEQFF
many	TRBJ2-7	TRBV9	TRBD1	TGTGCCAGCAGCGTAGGACAGGGGCGTTTCTACGAGCAGTACTTC	CASSVGQGRFYEQYF
few	TRBJ2-1	TRBV11-2	TRBD2	TGTGCCAGCAGCGCCAATCTAGCGGGGGGGAACAATGAGCAGTTCTTC	CASSANLAGGNNEQFF
once	TRBJ1-5	TRBV6-1	TRBD1	TGTGCCAGCAGTGGGCAAGGGACAGGGTCGGAGCCCCAGCATTTT	CASSGQGTGSEPQHF
few	TRBJ1-1	TRBV7-8	.	TGTGCCAGCAGCTTAGCGGTGACAGCAACTGAAGCTTTCTTT	CASSLAVTATEAFF
few	TRBJ2-1	TRBV4-2	.	TGTGCCAGCAGCCAAGTAGACGAGGGGAGCAAGACCCAGTTCTTC	CASSQVDEGSKTQFF
few	TRBJ1-5	TRBV12-3/TRBV12-4	.	TGTGCCAGCAGTTCTAATCAGGGGTATCAGCCCCAGCATTTT	CASSSNQGYQPQHF
once	TRBJ2-5	TRBV7-9	.	TGTGCCAGCAGCTTAGGCGGGACCCCGAGGCGGCAAGAGACCCAGTACTTC	CASSLGGTPRRQETQYF
.	TRBJ2-1	TRBV12-3/TRBV12-4	.	TGTGCCAGCAGTTTTTTCGAGGGGGGGCGGGATGAGCAGTTCTTC	CASSFFEGGRDEQFF
once	TRBJ1-1	TRBV20-1	.	TGCAGTGCTAGCGGTCAGATGGTCGCTTTCTTT	CSASGQMVAFF
few	TRBJ1-1	TRBV27	.	TGTGCCAGCAGTTTTAGAGGGGGGGCTGAAGCTTTCTTT	CASSFRGGAEAFF
.	TRBJ1-2	TRBV5-1	TRBD1	TGCGCCAGCAGCTCGACAGGGGAGGATGGCTACACCTTC	CASSSTGEDGYTF
.	TRBJ2-7	TRBV6-5	TRBD1	TGTGCCAGCAGCCGGGACCGCAGGGGGCCCTACGAGCAGTACTTC	CASSRDRRGPYEQYF
many	TRBJ2-7	TRBV3-1	TRBD2	TGTGCCAGCAGCCAGACCTATAGCGGGGCCACCTACGAGCAGTACTTC	CASSQTYSGATYEQYF
many	TRBJ2-7	TRBV11-2	TRBD1	TGTGCCAGCAGCACCACCCTAGGGGACAGGTTAACCTACGAGCAGTACTTC	CASSTTLGDRLTYEQYF
few	TRBJ2-1	TRBV18	TRBD1	TGTGCCAGCTCACCTACAGGGGTAAGGAATGAGCAGTTCTTC	CASSPTGVRNEQFF
.	TRBJ1-2	TRBV14	.	TGTGCCAGCAGCCAAGAGGGGGAAGGCCAAGGCTACACCTTC	CASSQEGEGQGYTF
.	TRBJ2-1	TRBV5-1	TRBD2	TGCGCCAGCAGCCCTCCCCTGGGGGGGGATGAGCAGTTCTTC	CASSPPLGGDEQFF
.	TRBJ2-3	TRBV28	.	TGTGCCAGCAGTTTTGCAGGGAGTATCACAGATACGCAGTATTTT	CASSFAGSITDTQYF
.	TRBJ2-7	TRBV14	.	TGTGCCAGCAGTCTTTCCGGGACGGTACACGAGCAGTACTTC	CASSLSGTVHEQYF
.	TRBJ1-4	TRBV12-3/TRBV12-4	.	TGTGCCAGCGGACCGTGGGGGGGGAATGAAAAACTGTTTTTT	CASGPWGGNEKLFF
.	TRBJ2-1	TRBV6-2/TRBV6-3	TRBD2	TGTGCCAGCAGCCTCCGACTAGCGGGAGGGGCCGAGTTCTTC	CASSLRLAGGAEFF
many	TRBJ2-1	TRBV7-2	.	TGTGCCAGCAGCTTATCCAGGGGTGGTTTCAATGAGCAGTTCTTC	CASSLSRGGFNEQFF
few	TRBJ2-5	TRBV27	.	TGTGCCAGCAGTTTTCAGGGAACAGAGACCCAGTACTTC	CASSFQGTETQYF
many	TRBJ2-1	TRBV4-1	TRBD1	TGCGCCAGCAGCCCCGACAGGGAATCCTACAATGAGCAGTTCTTC	CASSPDRESYNEQFF
.	TRBJ1-2	TRBV4-2	TRBD1	TGTGCCAGCAGCCAAGAAGACAGGGTCGTCTATGGCTACACCTTC	CASSQEDRVVYGYTF
.	TRBJ2-1	TRBV12-3/TRBV12-4	.	TGTGCCAGCAGTTTAGGGTCGGTGTACAATGAGCAGTTCTTC	CASSLGSVYNEQFF
once	TRBJ2-1	TRBV11-2	TRBD1	TGTGCCAGCAGCCGCGGGACAGGGAGGAATGAGCAGTTCTTC	CASSRGTGRNEQFF
.	TRBJ2-3	TRBV5-1	TRBD1	TGCGCCAGCAGCCTGACAGGGGGACCTGGCACAGATACGCAGTATTTT	CASSLTGGPGTDTQYF
.	TRBJ2-2	TRBV6-5	.	TGTGCCAGCAGTGGCGCGTGGACCGGGGAGCTGTTTTTT	CASSGAWTGELFF
.	TRBJ2-5	TRBV14	.	TGTGCCAGCAGCCATACGGGCACGATCAGTCAAGAGACCCAGTACTTC	CASSHTGTISQETQYF
few	TRBJ1-2	TRBV6-1	.	TGTGCCAGCAGCGAAGCAGGGGCCCTAAACTATGGCTACACCTTC	CASSEAGALNYGYTF
few	TRBJ2-7	TRBV7-2	.	TGTGCCAGCAGCTTAGCCGGAACTCTCTACGAGCAGTACTTC	CASSLAGTLYEQYF
.	TRBJ2-3	TRBV12-3/TRBV12-4	.	TGTGCCAGCAGCAAAGGGGGGGCCACAGATACGCAGTATTTT	CASSKGGATDTQYF
.	TRBJ1-2	TRBV7-9	.	TGTGCCAGCAGCCCAATAGGGCCTTATGGCTACACCTTC	CASSPIGPYGYTF
.	TRBJ2-3	TRBV21-1	.	TGTGCCAGCAGCATTCTGGGGGGCGGGGGGCCCACAGATACGCAGTATTTT	CASSILGGGGPTDTQYF
.	TRBJ1-1	TRBV30	.	TGTGCCTGGAGAGGGCAGGGGAATTTGGCTGAAGCTTTCTTT	CAWRGQGNLAEAFF